This T cell receptor (beta chain) originates from a study of blood T cell repertoires in COVID-19 (dated by TCRdb to the early 2020s). Regarding the complete study: Collaborator samples came from the United States, Italy and Spain and covered acute and convalescent phases of COVID-19. Subjects who had been exposed to COVID-19, were actively infected with it, or had recovered from it provided the deeply sampled blood TCRbeta repertoires that made up the dataset. Where available, HLA class I and class II types were taken from metadata supplied by the sample provider and were not determined by assay-based typing. The material from the prospective study consisted of cDNA or gDNA derived from T cells, B-cell-depleted T cells, or PBMCs. The repertoires were released in a freely available public database meant as a resource for research on the immune response to SARS-CoV-2. Samples came from the ongoing ImmuneRACE study (first 160 participants) plus 1,254 subjects from 6 global collaborators. Nearly every sample came with metadata listing a de-identified subject ID, COVID-19 status, age in years and sex.

Sequences LNHDA (CDR1) and SQIVND (CDR2) are obtained from the germline V gene (reference sequence). Its CDR3 holds 12 amino acids, cysteine through phenylalanine. Just the 36-base CDR3 DNA is kept, in frame starting at base 1. Trimming at the junction amounts to 4 bases on V and 4 bases on J, and the germline ends lie 5 bases apart. About this clone itself: Its antigen has not been determined. No per-base quality is available; no much larger clone lies one base away.

TCRbeta CDR3 regions were amplified from genomic DNA using the immunoSEQ Assay, a bias-controlled multiplex PCR. The paper's data handling went like this. Within the assay, amplification of reference gene primers was used to estimate how many nucleated cells each sample contained. To quantify the absolute abundance of each unique TCRbeta CDR3 rearrangement, sequence reads were collapsed and filtered. For each sample, productive Simpson clonality was calculated as the square root of Simpson's diversity index across productive rearrangements. As stored in TCRdb, this immuneACCESS dataset retains in-frame rearrangements with V and J assigned. A fraction of the clones does not appear; measured against another copy, unresolved V genes explain less than half of the discrepancy, and the remainder lacks a known reason. V, J and clone size are those of that table, while D and trimming were read from the DNA. Present in this sample are roughly 280,000 clones, approximately 90% of which were seen just once. The ten most abundant clones make up around 2.8% of the sample.

Enrolling through a virtual design, the prospective study's participants ranged in age from roughly 18 to 95 years and lived across some 22 United States geographic areas. To assign participants to cohorts, the prospective study relied on clinical history that participants themselves reported in a screening survey and a study questionnaire. Exposed participants were defined as having been in contact with someone with a PCR-confirmed or clinician-diagnosed COVID-19 case within 2 weeks of study entry. Mobile phlebotomists in the prospective study collected whole blood, serum and a nasopharyngeal or oropharyngeal swab from every participant. Participants in the prospective study had the option to provide additional blood draws and questionnaires over a roughly 2-month period. Blood samples from the prospective study were shipped frozen or at room temperature prior to DNA extraction. The full study reports these points: How much clinical and demographic metadata was included differed by source and by participant, and the metadata was provided uncurated.

Sequencing used PBMCs or T cells enriched from blood (not recorded which). This TCR came from a man between 35 and 55 years old who had been exposed to COVID-19. The chain links TRBV19 with TRBJ2-4, with no D gene named confidently. The DNA is as follows: TGTGCCAGTAGTAGTACAAAAAACATTCAGTACTTC. Its protein reads: CASSSTKNIQYF.